This section outlines one TCR beta chain sequence together with its context. What antigen it recognizes has not been identified. Within one base of it there is no much larger clone, and no base qualities were kept. At one collaborating source in Seattle, patients were enrolled during active infection and were followed longitudinally through the course of disease. Whole blood was collected in K2EDTA tubes by collaborating institutions according to the institutions' own protocols. For TCRbeta analysis, collaborator samples were shipped as frozen whole blood, as isolated PBMCs, or as DNA extracted from either sample type. This entry belongs to a study of blood T cell repertoires in COVID-19 (dated by TCRdb to 2020 to 2021). General notes on the study: Samples covering the acute and convalescent phases of COVID-19 were provided by collaborators in the United States, Italy and Spain. The material from the prospective study consisted of cDNA or gDNA derived from T cells, B-cell-depleted T cells, or PBMCs. Subjects who had been exposed to COVID-19, were actively infected with it, or had recovered from it provided the deeply sampled blood TCRbeta repertoires that made up the dataset. The repertoires were released in a freely available public database meant as a resource for research on the immune response to SARS-CoV-2. Samples came from the ongoing ImmuneRACE study (first 160 participants) plus 1,254 subjects from 6 global collaborators. The sample metadata nearly always contained a de-identified subject ID, COVID-19 status, age in years and sex. Where available, HLA class I and class II types were obtained from metadata supplied by the sample provider rather than from assay-based typing. The research as a whole found: The quantity of clinical and demographic metadata differed by source and by participant and was supplied without curation.

TCRbeta CDR3 regions were amplified from genomic DNA by means of the immunoSEQ Assay, a bias-controlled multiplex PCR. Under the source paper's analysis protocol: The number of nucleated cells in each sample was estimated by amplification of reference gene primers within the assay. Sequence reads were collapsed and filtered to measure the absolute abundance of every unique TCRbeta CDR3 rearrangement. For each sample, productive Simpson clonality was calculated as the square root of Simpson's diversity index across productive rearrangements. TCRdb took over this immuneACCESS table, retaining in-frame rearrangements with V and J assigned. Such tables are incomplete; in checked studies, under half of the missing clones stem from an unresolved V gene, and the remainder is unexplained. The D gene and trimming were derived from the DNA, and the V and J assignments and clone size from that table. Within this sample are 200,000 to 250,000 clones, with 65% to 90% of them counted one time only. The ten largest clones represent approximately 5% of the sample.

The V end gives up 1 base and the J end 11 bases, leaving 5 bases in the junction not matched to a gene. From the germline V gene (reference sequence), CDR1 is LGHDT and CDR2 is YNNKEL. The CDR3 covers 12 residues, taking in both the cysteine and the phenylalanine. Of the read, only the CDR3 DNA is kept; its 36 bases are in frame from base 1. Sequenced: peripheral blood. The receptor was isolated from a man in his forties or fifties with COVID-19, enrolled during active disease. This chain joins TRBV3-1 (or the pseudogene TRBV3-2) to TRBJ2-7, and 7 bases in between align with TRBD1. Read as DNA, the sequence is TGTGCCAGCAGCCAAGCGTCAGGGGGTGAGTACTTC. This encodes CASSQASGGEYF.